The clone carrying this T cell receptor beta chain has just a few counts. Its antigen remains unidentified. V lost 3 bases to trimming and J lost 0 bases; unmatched junction nucleotides: 1. There are 16 residues in the CDR3. Per germline, CDR1 MNHEY and CDR2 SMNVEV (reference sequence). These data originate in a study of T cell clones after liver transplantation. As for the study in general: In this trial, immunosuppression withdrawal was attempted within 2 years of liver transplant. Patients counted as tolerant after at least one year off all immunosuppression, enzymes not exceeding twice normal.

Proliferating CFSE-low MLR cells were sequenced to define alloreactive TCRbeta sequences. The study, taken as a whole, reports: Post-transplant, graft-donor-reactive CD4 TCRbeta sequences in blood dropped significantly in most of the 8 subjects.

This table comes from immunoSEQ multiplex PCR, and its TCRdb copy is limited to in-frame clones, with some not included. The data contain over 5,000 clones, about 31% of them singletons. The origin of this receptor is a human patient who received a liver transplant. A subset of T cells may come from the graft donor. The chain has TRBV27 and TRBJ2-1; 11 nucleotides align to TRBD2. Sequenced material: CD4+ T cells from cultured PBMCs. The CDR3 bases are TGTGCCAGCAGTTTCGGGACTAGCGGCTCCTACAATGAGCAGTTCTTC. As protein: CASSFGTSGSYNEQFF.